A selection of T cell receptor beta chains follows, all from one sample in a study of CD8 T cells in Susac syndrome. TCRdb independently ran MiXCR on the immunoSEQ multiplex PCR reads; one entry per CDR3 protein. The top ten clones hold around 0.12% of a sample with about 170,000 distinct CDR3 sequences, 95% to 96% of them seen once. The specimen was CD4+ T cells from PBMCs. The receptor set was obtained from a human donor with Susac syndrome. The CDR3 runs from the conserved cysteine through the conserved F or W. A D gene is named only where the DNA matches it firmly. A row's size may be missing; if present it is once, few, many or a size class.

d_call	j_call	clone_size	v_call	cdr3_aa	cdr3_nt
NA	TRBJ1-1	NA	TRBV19	CASSAGPEAFF	TGTGCCAGTAGCGCCGGACCAGAAGCTTTCTTT
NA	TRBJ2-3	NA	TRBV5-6	CASSLSAGLHTQYF	TGTGCCAGCAGCCTCTCGGCGGGCCTGCATACGCAGTATTTT
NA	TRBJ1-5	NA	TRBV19	CASNGIGNQPQHF	TGTGCCAGTAACGGAATCGGCAATCAGCCCCAGCATTTT
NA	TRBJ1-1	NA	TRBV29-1	CSATGFTEAFF	TGCAGCGCAACAGGGTTCACTGAAGCTTTCTTT
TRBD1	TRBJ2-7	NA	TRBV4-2	CASSQDLQGGYGPYEQYF	TGTGCCAGCAGCCAAGATCTACAGGGGGGATACGGGCCCTACGAGCAGTACTTC
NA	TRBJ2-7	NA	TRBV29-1	CSVEWQGDSYEQYF	TGCAGCGTTGAGTGGCAGGGAGACTCCTACGAGCAGTACTTC
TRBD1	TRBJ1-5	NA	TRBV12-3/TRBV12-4	CASSLTGDQPQHF	TGTGCCAGCAGTTTAACAGGGGATCAGCCCCAGCATTTT
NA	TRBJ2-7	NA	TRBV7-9	CASSFPPRARILYF	TGTGCCAGCAGCTTTCCGCCCAGGGCAAGAATTCTGTACTTC
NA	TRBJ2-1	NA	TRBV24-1	CATRSEGSEQFF	TGTGCCACCAGGTCAGAGGGGTCTGAGCAGTTCTTC
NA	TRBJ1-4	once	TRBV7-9	CAVQGRDEKLFF	TGTGCCGTCCAGGGGAGGGATGAAAAACTGTTTTTT
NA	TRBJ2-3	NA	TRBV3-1	CASSPSVGSLLDTQYF	TGTGCCAGCAGCCCTTCGGTGGGGTCCCTACTAGATACGCAGTATTTT
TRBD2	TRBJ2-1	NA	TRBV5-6	CASSKGLESYNEQFF	TGTGCCAGCAGCAAAGGACTAGAATCCTACAATGAGCAGTTCTTC
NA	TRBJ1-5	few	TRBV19	CASSPRDQPQHF	TGTGCCAGTAGTCCCCGGGATCAGCCCCAGCATTTT
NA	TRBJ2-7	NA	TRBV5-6	CASSFPAGRRYEQYF	TGTGCCAGCAGTTTCCCTGCGGGACGGAGGTACGAGCAGTACTTC
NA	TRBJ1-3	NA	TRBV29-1	CSARPRDGNTIYF	TGCAGCGCTAGGCCTAGGGATGGAAACACCATATATTTT
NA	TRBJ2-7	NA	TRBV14	CASSQGLSYEQYF	TGTGCCAGCAGCCAAGGGCTGTCCTACGAGCAGTACTTC
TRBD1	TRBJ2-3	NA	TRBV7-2	CASSPWAVATGDSTDTQYF	TGTGCCAGCAGCCCATGGGCTGTGGCGACAGGGGACAGCACAGATACGCAGTATTTT
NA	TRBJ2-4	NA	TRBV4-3	CASSQDPNIQYF	TGCGCCAGCAGCCAAGACCCAAACATTCAGTACTTC
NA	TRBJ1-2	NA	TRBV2	CASSSPPNYGYTF	TGTGCCAGCAGTTCGCCTCCAAACTATGGCTACACCTTC
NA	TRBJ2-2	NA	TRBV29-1	CSVGYTGELFF	TGCAGCGTTGGGTACACCGGGGAGCTGTTTTTT
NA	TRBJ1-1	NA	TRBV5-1	CASSLAGAGTEAFF	TGCGCCAGCAGCTTGGCAGGGGCTGGCACTGAAGCTTTCTTT
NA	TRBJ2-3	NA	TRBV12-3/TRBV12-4	CASSLSTPRGTDTQYF	TGTGCCAGCAGTTTATCGACACCGAGGGGGACAGATACGCAGTATTTT
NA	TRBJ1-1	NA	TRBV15	CATSEPMNTEAFF	TGTGCCACCAGCGAACCGATGAACACTGAAGCTTTCTTT
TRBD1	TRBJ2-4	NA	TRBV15	CATSRGTGMVSLAKNIQYF	TGTGCCACCAGCAGAGGGACAGGGATGGTTTCTCTAGCCAAAAACATTCAGTACTTC
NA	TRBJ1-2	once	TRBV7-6	CASSSVLGEGYTF	TGTGCCAGCAGCTCCGTCTTGGGGGAGGGCTACACCTTC
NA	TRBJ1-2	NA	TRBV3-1	CASSQEGAGMDGYTF	TGTGCCAGCAGCCAAGAAGGCGCAGGGATGGATGGCTACACCTTC
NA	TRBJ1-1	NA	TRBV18	CASSPSRALNTEAFF	TGTGCCAGCTCCCCCTCCCGGGCCCTCAACACTGAAGCTTTCTTT
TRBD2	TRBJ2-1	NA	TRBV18	CASSTLTSGSIDEQFF	TGTGCCAGCTCAACCCTGACTAGCGGGAGTATCGATGAGCAGTTCTTC
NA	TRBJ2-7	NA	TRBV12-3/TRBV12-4	CASSFTPRGEQYF	TGTGCCAGCAGTTTCACTCCCCGGGGCGAGCAGTACTTC
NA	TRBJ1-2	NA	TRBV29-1	CSAGGGGYGYTF	TGCAGCGCTGGGGGAGGGGGATATGGCTACACCTTC
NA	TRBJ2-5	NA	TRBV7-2	CASSLTYQETQYF	TGTGCCAGCAGCTTGACCTACCAAGAGACCCAGTACTTC
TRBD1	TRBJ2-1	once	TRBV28	CASSLRDRRAYNEQFF	TGTGCCAGCAGTTTAAGGGACAGAAGAGCCTACAATGAGCAGTTCTTC
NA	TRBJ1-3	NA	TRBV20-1	CSARDRRGAGNTIYF	TGCAGTGCTAGAGATCGGAGGGGGGCTGGAAACACCATATATTTT
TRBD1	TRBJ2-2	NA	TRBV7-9	CASSFPPGTANTGELFF	TGTGCCAGCAGCTTTCCTCCCGGGACAGCGAACACCGGGGAGCTGTTTTTT
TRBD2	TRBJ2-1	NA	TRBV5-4	CASSPRTRVNEQFF	TGTGCCAGCAGCCCCCGGACTAGGGTCAATGAGCAGTTCTTC
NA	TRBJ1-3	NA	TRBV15	CATSRDFAGNTIYF	TGTGCCACCAGCAGAGATTTTGCCGGAAACACCATATATTTT
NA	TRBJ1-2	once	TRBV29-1	CSVRRSDYGYTF	TGCAGCGTTCGGAGGTCTGACTATGGCTACACCTTC
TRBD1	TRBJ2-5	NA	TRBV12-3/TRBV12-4	CASSLYRWPGQGRETQYF	TGTGCCAGCAGTTTATACCGATGGCCGGGACAGGGGAGAGAGACCCAGTACTTC
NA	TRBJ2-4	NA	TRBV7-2	CASSLLGENIQYF	TGTGCCAGCAGCCTGTTGGGAGAAAACATTCAGTACTTC
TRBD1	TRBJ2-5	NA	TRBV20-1	CSASLGGLETQYF	TGCAGTGCTAGTTTAGGGGGCTTGGAGACCCAGTACTTC
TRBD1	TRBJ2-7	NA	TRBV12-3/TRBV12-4	CASSLGQGNGEQYF	TGTGCCAGCAGTTTAGGACAGGGCAACGGAGAGCAGTACTTC
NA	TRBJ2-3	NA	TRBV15	CATRGGSGTDTQYF	TGTGCCACCCGAGGGGGATCTGGCACAGATACGCAGTATTTT
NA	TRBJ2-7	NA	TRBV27	CASSLYASGREQYF	TGTGCCAGCAGTTTATATGCGTCTGGCCGCGAGCAGTACTTC